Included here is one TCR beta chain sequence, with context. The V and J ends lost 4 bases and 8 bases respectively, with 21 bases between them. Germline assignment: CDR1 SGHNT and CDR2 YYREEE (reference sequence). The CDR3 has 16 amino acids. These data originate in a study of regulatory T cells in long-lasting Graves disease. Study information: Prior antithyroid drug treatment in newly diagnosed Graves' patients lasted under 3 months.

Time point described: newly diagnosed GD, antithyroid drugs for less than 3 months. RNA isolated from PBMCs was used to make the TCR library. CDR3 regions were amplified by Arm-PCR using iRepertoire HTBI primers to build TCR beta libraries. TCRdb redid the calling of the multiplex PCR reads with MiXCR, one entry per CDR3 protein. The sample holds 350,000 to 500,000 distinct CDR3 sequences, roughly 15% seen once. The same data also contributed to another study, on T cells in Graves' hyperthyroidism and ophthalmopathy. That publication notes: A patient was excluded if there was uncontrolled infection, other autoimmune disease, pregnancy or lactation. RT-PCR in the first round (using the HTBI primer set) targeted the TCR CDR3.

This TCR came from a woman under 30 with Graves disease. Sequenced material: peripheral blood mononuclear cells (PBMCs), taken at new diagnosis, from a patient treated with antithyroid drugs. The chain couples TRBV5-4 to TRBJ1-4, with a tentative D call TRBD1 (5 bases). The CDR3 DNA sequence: TGTGCCAGCAGCCCGGGGGGGTCCGGGTCTCGAGAAAAACTGTTTTTT. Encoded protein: CASSPGGSGSREKLFF. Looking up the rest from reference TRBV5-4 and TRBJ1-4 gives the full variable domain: ETGVTQSPTHLIKTRGQQVTLRCSSQSGHNTVSWYQQALGQGPQFIFQYYREEENGRGNFPPRFSGLQFPNYSSELNVNALELDDSALYLCASSPGGSGSREKLFFGSGTQLSVL.